This TCR beta chain was recovered during a study of CD8 T cells in ankylosing spondylitis. Overall study results and limits: Characteristic, it appeared, of ankylosing spondylitis blood was a TCR beta motif of eight highly homologous variants.

The CDR3 covers 13 residues. Germline V gene lookup returns CDR1 ENHRY and CDR2 SYGVKD. V was cut by 11 bases and J by 7 bases, with 18 bases left in between. This clonotype has a count of ten or more. Its cognate antigen is unknown. Each TCR beta library was made by quantitative 5'-RACE that incorporated molecular barcodes. TCRdb reprocessed the 5' RACE reads via MiXCR and lists one record per CDR3 protein. This sample has 150,000 to 200,000 distinct CDR3 sequences, with about 9.9% found just once. The rearrangement links TRBV10-3 to TRBJ1-5; TRBD1 might be the D (6 bases). The sequencing input was blood, either unsorted or a sorted T cell fraction (not recorded which). This clonotype originated in a male donor with ankylosing spondylitis or in good health (not recorded which). The CDR3 DNA follows: TGTGCCCCAGGCGGCAGGGGCGGCCAGCCCCAGCATTTT. It is translated as CAPGGRGGQPQHF.